The subject of this entry is one TCR beta chain. Its antigen is currently unknown. The data are from a study of T cell responses to AZD1222 COVID-19 vaccine. Germline V CDR1 and CDR2: LGHDT, YNNKEL (reference sequence). The length of the CDR3 is 15 residues. V shed 0 bases and J shed 1 base, with 8 bases lying between them. Study-level results: Vaccine-related CD4 TCRs covered spike, predominating at 160-218 and 743-854. Clonal diversity was possibly underestimated; the donors were predominantly white British and more often female.

This table comes from immunoSEQ multiplex PCR, and its TCRdb copy is limited to in-frame clones, with some not included. This sample has approximately 100,000 clones, with approximately 96% found just once. The sequence derives from an adult in good health. The sample in question was peripheral blood, obtained on day 0 of AZD1222 vaccination. The chain uses TRBV3-1 (or the pseudogene TRBV3-2) and TRBJ2-3, with TRBD2 as a possible D gene (5 bases). The CDR3 DNA reads as TGTGCCAGCAGCCAAGATTACGGGGGCACAGATACGCAGTATTTT. Its protein is CASSQDYGGTDTQYF.